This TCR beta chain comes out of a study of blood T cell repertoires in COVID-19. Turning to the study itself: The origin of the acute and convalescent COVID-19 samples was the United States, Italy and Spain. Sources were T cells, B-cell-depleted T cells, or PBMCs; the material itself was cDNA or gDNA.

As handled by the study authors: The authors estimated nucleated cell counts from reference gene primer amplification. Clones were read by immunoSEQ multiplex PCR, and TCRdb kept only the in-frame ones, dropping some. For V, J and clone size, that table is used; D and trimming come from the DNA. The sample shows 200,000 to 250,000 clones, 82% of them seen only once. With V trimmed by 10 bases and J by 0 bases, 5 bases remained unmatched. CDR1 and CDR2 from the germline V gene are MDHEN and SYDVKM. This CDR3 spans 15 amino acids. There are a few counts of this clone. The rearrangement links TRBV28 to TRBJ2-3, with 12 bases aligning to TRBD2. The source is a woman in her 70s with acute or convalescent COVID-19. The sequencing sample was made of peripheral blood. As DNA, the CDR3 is TGTGCCACCCGACTAGCGGGGGCTAGCACAGATACGCAGTATTTT. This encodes CATRLAGASTDTQYF.